The rows below give T cell receptor beta chains drawn from one sample of a study of OX40 agonist ivuxolimab in advanced cancers. Measured with immunoSEQ multiplex PCR; TCRdb has only the in-frame clones, and not every one. The sample records over 50,000 clones, roughly four fifths being singletons. This material consisted of CD4+ or CD8+ T cells sorted from blood, taken in a trial of the OX40 agonist ivuxolimab. These receptors all come from an adult with an advanced solid tumor such as melanoma, head and neck, liver or kidney cancer. CDR3s include the opening cysteine and the closing phenylalanine or tryptophan.

TRBV5-1	TRBJ2-5	CASNMGVDAQETQYF
TRBV2	TRBJ2-7	CASTGGSYEQYF
TRBV6-1	TRBJ2-5	CASSDGQAETQYF
TRBV7-2	TRBJ2-5	CASSFQETQYF
TRBV13	TRBJ2-5	CASSPGTGQETQYF
TRBV5-4	TRBJ1-1	CASSFWRQGPNTEAFF
TRBV28	TRBJ2-1	CASSLTLAGGVNEQFF
TRBV10-3	TRBJ2-2	CAIRETSAGELFF
TRBV19	TRBJ1-2	CASRIQGVGNYGYTF
TRBV7-6	TRBJ2-1	CASSDLAGGYNEQFF
TRBV27	TRBJ2-5	CASSARDRPLETQYF
TRBV19	TRBJ2-7	CASSMARGRGYEQYF
TRBV11-2	TRBJ2-7	CASSSDRDRGFHEQYF
TRBV5-6	TRBJ2-5	CASSLEVGLGKTQYF
TRBV18	TRBJ1-1	CASRVLNTEAFF
TRBV7-6	TRBJ2-1	CASSLGGQLEQFF
TRBV28	TRBJ2-3	CASSLTPGAGDTQYF
TRBV7-9	TRBJ2-2	CASSFGGSANTGELFF
TRBV4-1	TRBJ2-7	CASSQGSGDYEQYF
TRBV30	TRBJ2-2	CAWSTSGTGELFF
TRBV25-1	TRBJ2-5	CASSEPGNGETQYF
TRBV7-2	TRBJ1-2	CASSKDRGDYGYTF
TRBV7-9	TRBJ1-2	CASSLESGTGGAYGYTF
TRBV18	TRBJ2-7	CASSPGQKYEQYF
TRBV9	TRBJ2-1	CASSSTPDRNQFF
TRBV6-6	TRBJ1-5	CASSYSRGQGQPQHF
TRBV27	TRBJ1-2	CASSPGAGANGYTF
TRBV4-2	.	CASSQAWDRGGEQYF
TRBV20-1	TRBJ2-5	CSASPSETQYF
TRBV7-3	TRBJ2-2	CASSSLLAGGPNTGELFF
TRBV15	TRBJ2-3	CATSRDLSTSGADTQYF
TRBV5-1	TRBJ2-1	CASSLDGTGFNEQFF
TRBV29-1	TRBJ1-1	CSVHRAYTEAFF
TRBV5-1	TRBJ2-3	CASSSRPSGRASGGTDTQYF
TRBV28	TRBJ1-2	CASTPGGMAWGYTF
TRBV29-1	TRBJ2-1	CSVEGTSGSVQFF
TRBV2	TRBJ2-1	CASRLTSGGSYNEQFF
TRBV5-4	TRBJ1-2	CASSLEQTYGYTF
TRBV5-1	TRBJ2-4	CASSLAQENIQYF
TRBV15	TRBJ2-5	CATSPWGAGTEETQYF
TRBV7-9	TRBJ1-2	CASSWGTGLSYGYTF
TRBV30	TRBJ2-1	CAWSQGGYNEQFF
TRBV19	TRBJ2-5	CASSILAGDGETQYF
TRBV7-9	TRBJ1-3	CASSSTRGSGNTIYF
TRBV4-1	.	CASSHEKDSSYEQYF
TRBV7-6	TRBJ1-1	CASSSRTGSLFGTEAFF